This T cell receptor (beta chain) appears in the sequencing data of a study of shared clonotypes between healthy human individuals. Whole-study context: The cohort had two women and a few men, ages 18 to 49. Three plates each covered CD4 naive and memory; CD8 naive two, CD8 memory one.

Deletions cut 3 bases from V and 7 bases from J, with 15 bases between. Germline V CDR1 and CDR2: SGHTA, FQGNSA. CDR3 length: 14 amino acids. Per the study methods: Junction-only sequences produced by ImmunoSEQ had no quality scores, so filtering differed. Sequencing was performed with immunoSEQ multiplex PCR; in TCRdb, only in-frame clones are kept and a portion is missing. D and trimming were read from the DNA, whereas the V and J calls and clone size are those reported in that table. The sample has about 2.4 million clones; over 85% are singletons. The table lists this clone with a count of one. The sequence was collected from a man aged 18 to 35 in good health. Sequenced input: naive CD4+ T cells sorted from blood. Subset: CD45RA+ positively selected. This chain joins TRBV7-2 and TRBJ2-5; D gene uncertain. The CDR3 is CASSLDVQSGTQYF. CDR3 in DNA: TGTGCCAGCAGCTTGGACGTGCAATCAGGGACCCAGTACTTC.